The entry below gives a single T cell receptor (beta chain) sequence along with its context. Its antigen remains unknown. The sample originates from a study of T-cell reconstitution after alpha-beta-depleted transplantation in children. Study-wide findings and caveats: Once a year had passed after transplant, T-cell counts and diversity came mostly from newly produced T cells.

Construction of the TCRbeta library involved unique molecular identifiers. Using its own MiXCR run on the PCR reads, TCRdb lists one record per CDR3 protein. Among roughly 340,000 distinct CDR3 sequences listed, roughly 16% were seen once. V dropped 3 bases and J dropped 3 bases, with 12 bases sitting between them. The CDR3 covers 15 residues. This specimen was PBMCs, mostly from graft donor cells, taken 360 days after TCRalphabeta/CD19-depleted stem cell transplant. This receptor was taken from a male patient aged 2 to 9 who had a stem cell transplant for acute lymphoblastic leukemia, so the T cells may come from the graft donor. The chain links TRBV12-3 or TRBV12-4 to TRBJ2-1; TRBD2 is a possible D gene (5 bases). The CDR3 loop is CASSFAGDDYNEQFF. The CDR3 DNA reads as TGTGCCAGCAGTTTCGCGGGCGATGACTACAATGAGCAGTTCTTC.